This record covers a single T cell receptor (beta chain). Its antigen is not identified. This sample was taken from a study of human T cells and chemical hapten exposure. Study-wide context: The study traced per-sample TCR yield variation mainly to small differences in pooled library volumes. Study-wide results and caveats: Following DPC sensitization, TCRs present above 1 in 1000 frequency showed no change.

Unfractionated whole blood was the source of the extracted total RNA. For the library, individual cDNA molecules each received unique molecular identifiers. Original analysis: Ranging from about 20,000 to 750,000, TCR counts per sample had a median value of around 92,000. MiXCR, applied by TCRdb to the reads, yields one record per CDR3 protein. The V and J calls and clone size come from TCRdb's table, not from the authors' own analysis. The data show more than 100,000 distinct CDR3 sequences, approximately 9% seen once. Per germline, CDR1 MNHNY and CDR2 SVGAGI (reference sequence). The CDR3 loop spans 12 amino acids. V lost 5 bases, J lost 7 bases, and 9 bases lay in between.

Input material: whole blood. The TCR comes from a human donor in good health. Some clones in this sample may be carry-over from other donors' samples. This rearrangement joins TRBV6-6 to TRBJ1-5; weak D call: TRBD1 (6 bases). CDR3 in DNA: TGTGCCAGCAGTCGTGACAGGCAGCCCCAGCATTTT. This encodes CASSRDRQPQHF.